These 10 T cell receptor beta chains originate from one sample sequenced in a study of blood T cell repertoires in COVID-19. The method was immunoSEQ multiplex PCR; TCRdb's version includes in-frame clones alone and lacks a portion of them. The table records about 210,000 clones, roughly 86% of them present only once. Sequencing used PBMCs or T cells enriched from blood (not recorded which). These receptors originate from a woman in her thirties or forties in a cohort exposed to, infected with or recovered from COVID-19 (not recorded which).

The chain employs TRBV5-6 and TRBJ1-2; D unresolved. The CDR3 length is 14 residues. V lost 0 bases to trimming and J lost 4 bases, with 10 bases between them. CDR1 is SGHDT and CDR2 is YYEEEE in the germline V gene. Written as DNA, the CDR3 is TGTGCCAGCAGCTTGGCGGGTATTGGCTATGGCTACACCTTC. Protein sequence: CASSLAGIGYGYTF.

The chain couples TRBV7-9 to TRBJ1-4; 8 nucleotides align to TRBD1. Trimming cost V 2 bases and J 4 bases; bases outside gene matches: 9. The CDR3 is 17 residues long. CDR1 and CDR2 (germline): SEHNR, FQNEAQ (reference sequence). The CDR3 loop is CASSLSGTGYLNEKLFF. The CDR3 region has the DNA TGTGCCAGCAGCTTATCCGGGACAGGATATCTTAATGAAAAACTGTTTTTT.

The J gene is TRBJ1-1, the V gene TRBV3-1 (or the pseudogene TRBV3-2), with TRBD1 matching over 11 bases. The CDR3 is 15 residues long. J lost 8 bases, V lost 4 bases, and 9 bases had no gene match. Germline V gene data show CDR1 as LGHDT and CDR2 as YNNKEL (reference sequence). The CDR3 coding sequence is TGTGCCAGCAGCCCAACCCTCGGACAGGGGGCAGAAGCTTTCTTT. Translation gives CASSPTLGQGAEAFF.

V gene TRBV7-2 combines with J gene TRBJ2-7; 8 bases are a match to TRBD1. J was trimmed by 2 bases and V by 5 bases; bases with no gene match: 14. CDR1 and CDR2 from the germline V gene are SGHTA and FQGNSA. The CDR3 has 17 amino acids. CDR3 in amino acids: CASSLYGQGEIPYEQYF. The CDR3 bases are TGTGCCAGCAGCCTATACGGACAGGGAGAAATACCCTACGAGCAGTACTTC.

V is TRBV11-2 and J is TRBJ1-5, with D uncertain. The germline V gene has CDR1 SGHAT and CDR2 FQNNGV. V was trimmed by 1 base and J by 5 bases, leaving 18 bases between them. This CDR3 is 17 amino acids long. CDR3 protein: CASSLVGVRRPYQPQHF. DNA for the CDR3: TGTGCCAGCAGCTTAGTCGGCGTGCGGAGACCTTATCAGCCCCAGCATTTT.

This chain joins TRBV27 and TRBJ2-3, with D possibly TRBD1 on 5 matching bases. Trimming shortened V by 6 bases and J by 2 bases, and 15 bases separated the two germline ends. CDR1 MNHEY and CDR2 SMNVEV come from the germline V gene (reference sequence). This CDR3 is 15 amino acids long. CDR3 residues: CASRWGLDNTDTQYF. Here the CDR3 DNA reads TGTGCCAGCAGGTGGGGCCTCGATAACACAGATACGCAGTATTTT.

The chain couples TRBV19 to TRBJ1-5; D may be TRBD1 (5 bases). The CDR3 runs 14 residues. CDR1 and CDR2 from the germline V gene are LNHDA and SQIVND (reference sequence). The V gene lost 6 bases and the J gene lost 4 bases, with 13 bases spanning the gap. CDR3 sequence: CASSARPGNQPQHF. The CDR3 nucleotides read TGTGCCAGTAGCGCGCGGCCAGGGAATCAGCCCCAGCATTTT.

V is TRBV4-1 and J is TRBJ2-2; D is unresolved. The CDR3 length is 16 residues. V lost 0 bases and J 0 bases, leaving 8 bases between the germline ends. The germline gives CDR1 MGHRA, CDR2 YSYEKL. CDR3 DNA: TGCGCCAGCAGCCAAGAGGGCAGATCGAACACCGGGGAGCTGTTTTTT. Translating gives CASSQEGRSNTGELFF.

This chain uses TRBV6-2 or TRBV6-3 with TRBJ2-3, with D possibly being TRBD2 (6 bases). Trimming left V 2 bases short and J 0 bases short, with 12 bases between. The CDR3 is 16 residues long. Germline assignment: CDR1 MNHEY and CDR2 SVGEGT. CDR3 loop: CASSYGRTPSTDTQYF. CDR3 sequence (DNA): TGTGCCAGCAGTTACGGGAGGACCCCTAGCACAGATACGCAGTATTTT.

The rearrangement links TRBV6-5 to TRBJ1-2, with 9 bases lining up with TRBD1. Germline lookup yields CDR1 MNHEY and CDR2 SVGAGI. Trimming removed 6 bases from V and 8 bases from J; junction bases left unmatched: 7. The CDR3 contains 13 residues. The CDR3 reads CASSQGQGVGYTF. The DNA of the CDR3 is TGTGCCAGCAGCCAGGGACAGGGTGTAGGCTACACCTTC.